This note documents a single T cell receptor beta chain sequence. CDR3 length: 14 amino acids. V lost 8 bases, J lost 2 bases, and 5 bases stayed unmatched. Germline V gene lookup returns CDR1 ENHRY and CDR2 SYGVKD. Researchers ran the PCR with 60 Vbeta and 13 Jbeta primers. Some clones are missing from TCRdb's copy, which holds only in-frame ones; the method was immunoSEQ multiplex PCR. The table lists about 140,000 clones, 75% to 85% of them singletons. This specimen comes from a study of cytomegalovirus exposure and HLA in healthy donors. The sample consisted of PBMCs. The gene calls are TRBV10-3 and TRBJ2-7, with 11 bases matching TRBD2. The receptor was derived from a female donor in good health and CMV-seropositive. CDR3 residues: CAIATSGTAYEQYF. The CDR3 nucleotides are TGTGCCATCGCGACTAGCGGGACGGCCTACGAGCAGTACTTC.